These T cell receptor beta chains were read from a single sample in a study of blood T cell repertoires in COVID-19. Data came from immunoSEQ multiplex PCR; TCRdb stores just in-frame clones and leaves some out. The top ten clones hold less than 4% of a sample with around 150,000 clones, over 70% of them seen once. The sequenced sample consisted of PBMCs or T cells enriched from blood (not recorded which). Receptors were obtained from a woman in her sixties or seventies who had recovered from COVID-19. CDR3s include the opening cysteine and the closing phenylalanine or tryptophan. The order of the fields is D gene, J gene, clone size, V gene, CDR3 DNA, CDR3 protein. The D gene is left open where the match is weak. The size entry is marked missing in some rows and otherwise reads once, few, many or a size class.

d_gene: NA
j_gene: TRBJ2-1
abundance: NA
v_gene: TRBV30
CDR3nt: TGTGCCTGGATGGGACTTCGTTCGAACGAGCAGTTCTTC
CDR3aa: CAWMGLRSNEQFF

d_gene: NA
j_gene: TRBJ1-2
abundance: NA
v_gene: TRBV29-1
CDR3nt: TGCAGCGTTGGTTGGAGGAATGCTAACTATGGCTACACCTTC
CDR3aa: CSVGWRNANYGYTF

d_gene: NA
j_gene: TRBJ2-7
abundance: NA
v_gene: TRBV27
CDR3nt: TGTGCCAACCACCCAAAGCGGTGCGGAGTCTACGAGCAGTACTTC
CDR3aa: CANHPKRCGVYEQYF

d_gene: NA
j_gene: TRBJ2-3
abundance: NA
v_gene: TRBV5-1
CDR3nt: TGCGCCAGCAGCTCCGACTTGACTCGCACAGATACGCAGTATTTT
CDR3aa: CASSSDLTRTDTQYF

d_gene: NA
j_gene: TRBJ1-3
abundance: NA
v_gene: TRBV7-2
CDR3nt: TGTGCCAGCAGCTTAGCGACGGCAGGGACTGCTGGAAACACCATATATTTT
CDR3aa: CASSLATAGTAGNTIYF

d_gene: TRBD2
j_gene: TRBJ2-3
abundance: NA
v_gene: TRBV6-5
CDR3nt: TGTGCCAGCAGGGGGACTAGTAAAGATACGCAGTATTTT
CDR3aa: CASRGTSKDTQYF

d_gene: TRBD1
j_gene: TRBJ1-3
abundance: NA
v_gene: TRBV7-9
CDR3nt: TGTGCCAGCAGCCCAAACAGGGGGTTCTCTGGAAACACCATATATTTT
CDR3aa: CASSPNRGFSGNTIYF

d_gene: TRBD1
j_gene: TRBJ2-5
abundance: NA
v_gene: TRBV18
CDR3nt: TGTGCCAGCTCTCCTCGGACAGGGGGGAGGCAGACCCAGTACTTC
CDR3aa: CASSPRTGGRQTQYF

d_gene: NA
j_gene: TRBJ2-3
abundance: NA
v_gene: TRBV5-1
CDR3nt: TGCGCCAGCAGCTTGCTTTTCGGGGGCACAGATACGCAGTATTTT
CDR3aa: CASSLLFGGTDTQYF

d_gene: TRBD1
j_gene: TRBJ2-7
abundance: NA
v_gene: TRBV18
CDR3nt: TGTGCCAGCTCATCCGGGGACAGGGCGATTTCAGAGCAGTACTTC
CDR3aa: CASSSGDRAISEQYF

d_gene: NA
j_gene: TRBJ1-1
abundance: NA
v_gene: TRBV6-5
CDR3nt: TGTGCCAGCAGGCCCCGACAGGTAGACACTGAAGCTTTCTTT
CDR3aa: CASRPRQVDTEAFF

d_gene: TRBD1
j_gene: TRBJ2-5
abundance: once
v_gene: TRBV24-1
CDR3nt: TGTGCCACCAGTGATGGGACAGAAGAGACCCAGTACTTC
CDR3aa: CATSDGTEETQYF

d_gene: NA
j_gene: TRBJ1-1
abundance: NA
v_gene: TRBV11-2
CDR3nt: TGTGCCAGCAGCCCAAACCGAGGCGGGAGGGGAGCTTTCTTT
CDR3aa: CASSPNRGGRGAFF

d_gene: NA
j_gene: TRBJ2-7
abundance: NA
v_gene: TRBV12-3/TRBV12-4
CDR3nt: TGTGCCAGCAGTCCGGGCTACGAGCAGTACTTC
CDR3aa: CASSPGYEQYF

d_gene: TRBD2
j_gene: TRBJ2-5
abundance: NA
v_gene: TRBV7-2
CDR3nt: TGTGCCAGCAGCTTTCAAGCGGGGGTCTTTGAGACCCAGTACTTC
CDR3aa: CASSFQAGVFETQYF

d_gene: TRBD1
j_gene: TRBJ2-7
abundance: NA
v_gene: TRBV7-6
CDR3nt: TGTGCCAGCAGCTCGGGACAGTCCTACGAGCAGTACTTC
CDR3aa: CASSSGQSYEQYF

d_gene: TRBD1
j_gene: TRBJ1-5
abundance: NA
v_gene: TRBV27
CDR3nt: TGTGCCAGCAGACCTGTTTGGCAGGGGGTCGGCAATCAGCCCCAGCATTTT
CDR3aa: CASRPVWQGVGNQPQHF

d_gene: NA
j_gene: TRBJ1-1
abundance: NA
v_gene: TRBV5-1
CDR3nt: TGCGCCAGCAGCTTAATGTCCGGGGGGAACACTGAAGCTTTCTTT
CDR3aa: CASSLMSGGNTEAFF

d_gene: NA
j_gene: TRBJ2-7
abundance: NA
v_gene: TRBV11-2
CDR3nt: TGTGCCAGCAGCTTAGATTGGACAGCTGACGAGCAGTACTTC
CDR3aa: CASSLDWTADEQYF

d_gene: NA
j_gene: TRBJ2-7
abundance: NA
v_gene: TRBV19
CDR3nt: TGTGCCAGTTCTAAAGGATGGGGGGCCTACGAGCAGTACTTC
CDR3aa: CASSKGWGAYEQYF

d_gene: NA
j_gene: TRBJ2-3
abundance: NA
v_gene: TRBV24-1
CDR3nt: TGTGCCACCAGTCATTCGGGGGTGGCGTGGGCAGATACGCAGTATTTT
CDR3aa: CATSHSGVAWADTQYF

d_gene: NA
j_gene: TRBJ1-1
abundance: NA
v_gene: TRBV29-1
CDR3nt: TGCACCAGTCACGACATGATGAACACTGAAGCTTTCTTT
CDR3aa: CTSHDMMNTEAFF

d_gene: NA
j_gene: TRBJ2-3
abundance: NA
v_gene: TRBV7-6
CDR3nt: TGTGCCAGCAGCCGCCAGACAGGAGATACGCAGTATTTT
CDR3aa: CASSRQTGDTQYF

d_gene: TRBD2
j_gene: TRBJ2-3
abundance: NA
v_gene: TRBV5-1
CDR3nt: TGCGCCAGCAGCTTCAGCGGGGGGGCCTTAGCAGATACGCAGTATTTT
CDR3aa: CASSFSGGALADTQYF

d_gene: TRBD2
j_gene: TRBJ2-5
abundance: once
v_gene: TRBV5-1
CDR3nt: TGCGCCAGCAGCCGTCTAGCGGGGCTACAAGAGACCCAGTACTTC
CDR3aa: CASSRLAGLQETQYF

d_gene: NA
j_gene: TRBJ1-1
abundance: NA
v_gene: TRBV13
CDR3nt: TGTGCCAGCAGCTTAGACCCAGGGGTCGGGACTGAAGCTTTCTTT
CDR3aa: CASSLDPGVGTEAFF

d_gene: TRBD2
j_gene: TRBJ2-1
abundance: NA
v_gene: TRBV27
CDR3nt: TGTGCCAGCAGTACCCGACTAGCGGGGGGGCCCCATGAGCAGTTCTTC
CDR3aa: CASSTRLAGGPHEQFF

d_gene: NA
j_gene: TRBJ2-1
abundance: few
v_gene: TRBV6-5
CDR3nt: TGTGCCAGCAAACGGGTTAGCTCCTACAATGAGCAGTTCTTC
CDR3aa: CASKRVSSYNEQFF

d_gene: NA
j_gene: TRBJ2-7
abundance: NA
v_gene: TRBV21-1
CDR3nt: TGTGCCAGCAGCAAAGGGAGGGACCTTACCTACGAGCAGTACTTC
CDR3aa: CASSKGRDLTYEQYF

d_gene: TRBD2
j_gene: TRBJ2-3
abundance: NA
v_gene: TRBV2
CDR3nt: TGTGCCAGCAGGCTGACTAGCGTCACAGATACGCAGTATTTT
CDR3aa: CASRLTSVTDTQYF

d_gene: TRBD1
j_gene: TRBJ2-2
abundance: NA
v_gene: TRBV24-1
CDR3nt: TGTGCCACCAGTCCGTACTTCTCAGGGGGCCCCGGGGAGCTGTTTTTT
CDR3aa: CATSPYFSGGPGELFF

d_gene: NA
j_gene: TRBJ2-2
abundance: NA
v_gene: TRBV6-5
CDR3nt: TGTGCCAGCAGTTACTCCCTAGCTTCCGGGGAGCTGTTTTTT
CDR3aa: CASSYSLASGELFF

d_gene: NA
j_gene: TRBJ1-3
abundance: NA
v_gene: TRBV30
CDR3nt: TGTGCCTGGAGCCAGGACAGCCGGGGCTTCACCATATATTTT
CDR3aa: CAWSQDSRGFTIYF

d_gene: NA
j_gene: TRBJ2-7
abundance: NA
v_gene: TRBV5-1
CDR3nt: TGCGCCAGCAGCATTGGAGGAGGGAACGAGCAGTACTTC
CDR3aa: CASSIGGGNEQYF

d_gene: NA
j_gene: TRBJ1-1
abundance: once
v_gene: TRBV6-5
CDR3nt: TGTGCCAGCAGTTATCAGGGGTCTCTCCTGGGGGAAGCTTTCTTT
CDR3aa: CASSYQGSLLGEAFF

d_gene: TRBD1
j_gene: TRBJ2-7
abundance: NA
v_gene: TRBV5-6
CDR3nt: TGTGCCAGCAGCCCACCCCGGGACAGGGGGCTTTGGGAGCAGTACTTC
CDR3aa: CASSPPRDRGLWEQYF

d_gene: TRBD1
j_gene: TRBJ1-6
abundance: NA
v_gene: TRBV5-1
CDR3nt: TGCGCCAGCAGCCCGGGACAGCCTAATTCACCCCTCCACTTT
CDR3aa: CASSPGQPNSPLHF

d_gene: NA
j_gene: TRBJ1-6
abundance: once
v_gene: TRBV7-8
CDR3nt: TGTGCCAGCAGCTCCGTTTCCTCACCCCTCCACTTT
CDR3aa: CASSSVSSPLHF

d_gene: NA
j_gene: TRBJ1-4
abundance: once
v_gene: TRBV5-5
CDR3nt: TGTGCCAGCACCCGAGTGGGGGCAAGTAATGAAAAACTGTTTTTT
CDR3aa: CASTRVGASNEKLFF

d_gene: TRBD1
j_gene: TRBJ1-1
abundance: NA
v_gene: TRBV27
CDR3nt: TGTGCCAGCAGTTACTCTGGACAGGGGGCCACTGAAGCTTTCTTT
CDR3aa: CASSYSGQGATEAFF

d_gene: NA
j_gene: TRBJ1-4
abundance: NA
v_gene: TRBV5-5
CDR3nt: TGTGCCAGCAGCTTCAGGCAGATTAATGAAAAACTGTTTTTT
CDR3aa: CASSFRQINEKLFF

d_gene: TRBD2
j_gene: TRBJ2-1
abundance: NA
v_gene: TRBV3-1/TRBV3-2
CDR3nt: TGTGCCAGCAGCTATAGCGGGGGGGTAACCTATGAGCAGTTCTTC
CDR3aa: CASSYSGGVTYEQFF

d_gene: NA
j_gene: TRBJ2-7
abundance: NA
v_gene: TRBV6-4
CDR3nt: TGTGCCAGCAGTGCCCAGGGAAGAAACGAGCAGTACTTC
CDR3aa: CASSAQGRNEQYF

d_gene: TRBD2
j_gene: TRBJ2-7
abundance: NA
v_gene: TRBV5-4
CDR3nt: TGTGCCAGCAGCGCTGGGACGGGGGGTGGGGAGCAGTACTTC
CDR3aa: CASSAGTGGGEQYF

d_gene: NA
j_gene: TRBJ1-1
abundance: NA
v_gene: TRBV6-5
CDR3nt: TGTGCCAGCAGAAGACAGGCCTTGAACACTGAAGCTTTCTTT
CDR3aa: CASRRQALNTEAFF

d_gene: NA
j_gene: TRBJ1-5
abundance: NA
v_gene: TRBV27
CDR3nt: TGTGCCAGCAGGGGACTAACTAGAGGTCAGCCCCAGCATTTT
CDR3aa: CASRGLTRGQPQHF

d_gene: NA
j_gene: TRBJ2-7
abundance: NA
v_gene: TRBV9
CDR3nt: TGTGCCAGCAGCGCCTTTGGGGGGGCTAACAACGAGCAGTACTTC
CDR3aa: CASSAFGGANNEQYF

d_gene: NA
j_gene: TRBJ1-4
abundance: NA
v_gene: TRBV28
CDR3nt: TGTGCCAGCAGTTTTGGCGGTGAAAAACTGTTTTTT
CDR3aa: CASSFGGEKLFF

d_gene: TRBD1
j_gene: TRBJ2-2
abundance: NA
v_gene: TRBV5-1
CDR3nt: TGCGCCAGCAGCTCTAGGACAGGGAACACCGGGGAGCTGTTTTTT
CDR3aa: CASSSRTGNTGELFF

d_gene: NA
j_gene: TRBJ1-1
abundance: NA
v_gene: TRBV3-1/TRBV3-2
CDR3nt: TGTGCCAGCAGCCGTACAGGTAACGACGCTTTCTTT
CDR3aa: CASSRTGNDAFF

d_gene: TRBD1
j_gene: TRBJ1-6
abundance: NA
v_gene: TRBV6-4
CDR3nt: TGTGCCAGCAGTGACAATCCAGGGGGGACTTCACCCCTCCACTTT
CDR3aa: CASSDNPGGTSPLHF